Listed below are T cell receptor beta chains from one sample, sequenced in a study of shared clonotypes between healthy human individuals. The method was immunoSEQ multiplex PCR; TCRdb's version includes in-frame clones alone and lacks a portion of them. The top ten clones hold about 0.34% of a sample with fewer than 1.6 million clones, roughly 98.5% of them seen once. Sequenced: naive CD4+ T cells sorted from blood. Receptors were obtained from a young man in good health. The CDR3 runs from the conserved cysteine through the conserved F or W. D genes are given only for firm matches.

cdr3_aa cdr3_nt j_call d_call v_call
CSGLPSTSYNEQFF TGCAGCGGCCTACCGTCAACCTCCTACAATGAGCAGTTCTTC TRBJ2-1 . TRBV29-1
CASSLGSSGLGSTGELFF TGTGCCAGCAGCTTAGGATCTAGCGGCCTTGGGAGCACCGGGGAGCTGTTTTTT TRBJ2-2 TRBD2 TRBV7-6
CSVGEDYGYTF TGCAGCGTGGGGGAAGACTATGGCTACACCTTC TRBJ1-2 . TRBV29-1
CASSLALSGSTSNEQFF TGCGCCAGCAGCTTAGCCCTTAGCGGGAGTACTAGTAATGAGCAGTTCTTC TRBJ2-1 TRBD2 TRBV5-1
CSVAGGLRGYEQYF TGCAGCGTTGCAGGGGGTCTCCGGGGGTACGAGCAGTACTTC TRBJ2-7 . TRBV29-1
CASNLRDDVGGYTF TGTGCCAGCAACCTCCGGGACGACGTGGGTGGCTACACCTTC TRBJ1-2 . TRBV7-9
CATSRALLNEQFF TGTGCCACCAGCAGAGCACTCCTCAATGAGCAGTTCTTC TRBJ2-1 . TRBV15
CASSLLQGAAYEQYF TGTGCCAGCAGCTTGCTGCAGGGGGCTGCCTACGAGCAGTACTTC TRBJ2-7 TRBD1 TRBV5-6
CASNEGGTPFNGYTF TGTGCCAGCAATGAAGGGGGTACCCCCTTTAATGGCTACACCTTC TRBJ1-2 . TRBV2
CASSGTGYTGELFF TGCGCCAGCAGCGGGACAGGGTACACCGGGGAGCTGTTTTTT TRBJ2-2 TRBD1 TRBV4-1
CASFSGRGEQYF TGTGCCAGTTTTAGCGGGAGGGGGGAGCAGTACTTC TRBJ2-7 TRBD2 TRBV28
CASSLYFTGANVLTF TGTGCCAGCAGCTTGTATTTTACTGGGGCCAACGTCCTGACTTTC TRBJ2-6 . TRBV5-5
CASTSRNEQFF TGTGCCAGCACCTCGCGCAATGAGCAGTTCTTC TRBJ2-1 . TRBV6-5
CASSRLAGGAEQYF TGTGCCAGCAGCCGGCTAGCGGGAGGAGCTGAGCAGTACTTC TRBJ2-7 TRBD2 TRBV5-4
CATSRDFPDTQYF TGTGCCACCAGCAGGGACTTTCCCGATACGCAGTATTTT TRBJ2-3 . TRBV15
CARTKIQDSELSGQYF TGCGCCAGAACCAAAATTCAGGACTCCGAACTGTCCGGGCAGTACTTC TRBJ2-7 . TRBV23-1
CAIAGGGSYEQYF TGTGCCATCGCGGGAGGGGGCAGTTACGAGCAGTACTTC TRBJ2-7 TRBD2 TRBV19
CASSYSTLVNTIYF TGTGCCAGCAGTTACTCGACTTTGGTAAACACCATATATTTT TRBJ1-3 . TRBV6-5
CASRLTSPGELFF TGTGCCAGCAGATTGACTAGTCCCGGGGAGCTGTTTTTT TRBJ2-2 . TRBV7-3
CASRTLKGPYEQYF TGTGCCAGCAGAACTCTAAAGGGGCCCTACGAGCAGTACTTC TRBJ2-7 . TRBV11-2
CASSQVGGASNQPQHF TGCGCCAGCAGCCAAGTTGGGGGGGCTAGCAATCAGCCCCAGCATTTT TRBJ1-5 . TRBV4-3
CASSLRGGITYEQYF TGTGCCAGCAGCTTAAGGGGGGGAATTACCTACGAGCAGTACTTC TRBJ2-7 . TRBV11-2
CASSAGYRDTGNTIYF TGTGCCAGCAGTGCGGGTTACCGGGACACTGGAAACACCATATATTTT TRBJ1-3 . TRBV2
CASSLRQALWKQYF TGTGCCAGCAGTCTACGACAGGCCCTCTGGAAGCAGTACTTC TRBJ2-7 . TRBV28
CASSLTGTGTHEQYF TGTGCCAGCAGCTTAACCGGGACAGGGACCCACGAGCAGTACTTC TRBJ2-7 TRBD1 TRBV5-4
CASSPGDLNTEAFF TGTGCCAGCAGCCCGGGGGATCTGAACACTGAAGCTTTCTTT TRBJ1-1 . TRBV7-9
CAISNKPLGQGGYTF TGTGCCATCAGCAATAAACCCCTAGGCCAGGGTGGCTACACCTTC TRBJ1-2 . TRBV10-3
CASSVSGQETQYF TGTGCCAGCAGCGTAAGCGGCCAAGAGACCCAGTACTTC TRBJ2-5 . TRBV9
CASSLVLGADTQYF TGTGCCAGCAGCTTAGTGTTGGGCGCAGATACGCAGTATTTT TRBJ2-3 . TRBV7-2
CASSLVWRGSYEQYF TGTGCCAGCAGCTTAGTTTGGCGGGGCTCCTACGAGCAGTACTTC TRBJ2-7 . TRBV11-2
CASSVGHGQVYEQYF TGTGCCAGCAGCGTAGGTCATGGACAGGTCTACGAGCAGTACTTC TRBJ2-7 TRBD1 TRBV9
CASSPPSIGSGNTIYF TGTGCCAGCTCACCACCTAGTATAGGTTCTGGAAACACCATATATTTT TRBJ1-3 . TRBV18
CASSLRGTYEQYF TGTGCCAGCAGCTTACGAGGGACCTACGAGCAGTACTTC TRBJ2-7 . TRBV7-8
CASREYQTANTEAFF TGTGCCAGCAGAGAGTATCAGACCGCGAACACTGAAGCTTTCTTT TRBJ1-1 . TRBV6-6
CASSLDLTGELFF TGCGCCAGCAGCCTCGACCTCACCGGGGAGCTGTTTTTT TRBJ2-2 . TRBV5-1
CASSVGRAPYGYTF TGTGCCAGCAGCGTAGGCAGGGCACCCTATGGCTACACCTTC TRBJ1-2 . TRBV9
CASSIGGQPYEQYF TGTGCCAGTAGTATAGGGGGGCAGCCATACGAGCAGTACTTC TRBJ2-7 . TRBV19
CASSEPQAMGGRSGYTF TGTGCCAGCAGTGAGCCCCAAGCAATGGGGGGGCGAAGTGGCTACACCTTC TRBJ1-2 . TRBV25-1
CASSGTRGRGREKLFF TGTGCCAGCAGCGGTACAAGGGGGCGAGGACGTGAAAAACTGTTTTTT TRBJ1-4 TRBD1 TRBV5-4